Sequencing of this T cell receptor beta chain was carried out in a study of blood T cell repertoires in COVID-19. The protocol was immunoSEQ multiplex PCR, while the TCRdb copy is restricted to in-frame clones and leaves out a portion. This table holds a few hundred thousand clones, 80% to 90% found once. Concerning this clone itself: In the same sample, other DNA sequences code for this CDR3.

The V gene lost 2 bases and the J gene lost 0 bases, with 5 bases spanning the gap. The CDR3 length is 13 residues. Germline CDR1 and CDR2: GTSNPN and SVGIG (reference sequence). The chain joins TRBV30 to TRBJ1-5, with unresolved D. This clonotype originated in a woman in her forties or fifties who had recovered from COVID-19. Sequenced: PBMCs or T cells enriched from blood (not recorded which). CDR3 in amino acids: CAWSLGSNQPQHF. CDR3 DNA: TGTGCCTGGAGTCTAGGTAGCAATCAGCCCCAGCATTTT.